One and the same sample provided the 22 T cell receptor beta chains below, sequenced in a study of identical twins. MiXCR was run by TCRdb on the 5' RACE reads, yielding one entry per CDR3 protein. This repertoire shows approximately 890,000 distinct CDR3 sequences, roughly an eighth found once; its top ten account for around 1.5%. The sample was also linked to a second study, of yellow fever vaccine responses in identical twins.

The sequenced sample was PBMCs. These receptors originate from a woman in her late teens or twenties in good health.

In nucleotides, the CDR3 is TGCAGTGCCACAGATGGGACATCGAACACTGAAGCTTTCTTT. It yields the protein CSATDGTSNTEAFF. J is TRBJ1-1 and V is TRBV20-1; D perhaps matches TRBD1 (6 bases). Germline CDR1 DFQATT, CDR2 SNEGSKA (reference sequence). V was clipped by 6 bases and J by 1 base, with 15 bases between them. This CDR3 is 14 amino acids long.

This chain joins TRBV20-1 and TRBJ1-1; D might be TRBD1 (5 bases). There are 13 residues in the CDR3. Trimming pared 7 bases from V and 3 bases from J, leaving 15 bases between. The germline V gene encodes CDR1 DFQATT and CDR2 SNEGSKA (reference sequence). CDR3 DNA: TGCAGTGTGGGGGACCCGGGGGACACTGAAGCTTTCTTT. Its translation is CSVGDPGDTEAFF.

This chain uses TRBV6-1 with TRBJ1-1; TRBD1 might be the D (6 bases). This CDR3 spans 15 amino acids. V was clipped by 0 bases and J by 4 bases, with 12 bases between them. CDR1 is MNHNS, CDR2 SASEGT, per germline. The CDR3 reads CASSEAAGAATEAFF. Written as DNA, the CDR3 is TGTGCCAGCAGTGAAGCGGCAGGGGCGGCCACTGAAGCTTTCTTT.

This clonotype was found many times. The chain has TRBV5-1 and TRBJ2-5, with D perhaps matching TRBD1 or TRBD2 (5 bases each). The CDR3 loop spans 17 amino acids. Trimming took 4 bases from V and 2 from J, leaving 21 bases between them. The germline V gene has CDR1 SGHRS and CDR2 YFSETQ. The CDR3 region is CASSPTGTILVQETQYF. CDR3 sequence (DNA): TGCGCCAGCAGCCCCACCGGGACCATTCTCGTACAAGAGACCCAGTACTTC.

There are many counts of this clonotype. The chain has TRBV11-2 and TRBJ2-7; 8 bases fit TRBD1. The germline V gene has CDR1 SGHAT and CDR2 FQNNGV. The ends lost 4 bases at V and 5 bases at J; junction bases unmatched: 4. This CDR3 has 13 amino acids. CDR3 DNA sequence: TGTGCCAGCAGCTACGGGACAGGCCACGAGCAGTACGTC. Translating gives CASSYGTGHEQYV.

This clonotype was detected only a few times. The V call is TRBV3-1, the J call TRBJ2-1; 11 positions agree with TRBD2. Germline assignment: CDR1 LGHDT and CDR2 YNNKEL (reference sequence). The CDR3 has 17 amino acids. Trimming took 1 base from V and 2 from J; bases not matched to a gene: 4. This CDR3 reads CASSQGGLAATYNEQFF. The CDR3 nucleotides read TGTGCCAGCAGCCAAGGGGGACTAGCGGCAACCTACAATGAGCAGTTCTTC.

The J gene is TRBJ2-2, the V gene TRBV5-1; 8 bases line up with TRBD2. J was trimmed by 3 bases and V by 6 bases; bases with no gene match: 7. This CDR3 is 15 amino acids long. CDR1 is SGHRS and CDR2 is YFSETQ in the germline V gene. The CDR3 loop is CASTGSGGDTGELFF. The CDR3 DNA sequence: TGCGCCAGCACCGGATCCGGGGGGGACACCGGGGAGCTGTTTTTT.

This clonotype was seen a few times. The J gene is TRBJ2-2, the V gene TRBV5-1; 8 bases match TRBD1. Germline V gene lookup returns CDR1 SGHRS and CDR2 YFSETQ. This CDR3 has 17 amino acids. V lost 4 bases and J lost 2; bases outside the gene matches: 10. The CDR3 here is CASSEATGARNTGELFF. As DNA, the CDR3 is TGCGCCAGCAGCGAAGCGACAGGGGCGAGAAACACCGGGGAGCTGTTTTTT. Using reference TRBV5-1 and TRBJ2-2 for the parts outside the CDR3, the full variable domain is KAGVTQTPRYLIKTRGQQVTLSCSPISGHRSVSWYQQTPGQGLQFLFEYFSETQRNKGNFPGRFSGRQFSNSRSEMNVSTLELGDSALYLCASSEATGARNTGELFFGEGSRLTVL.

The genes are TRBV5-1 and TRBJ2-7; D unresolved. CDR1 is SGHRS, CDR2 YFSETQ, per germline. CDR3 length equals 12 residues. The ends were cut back, 6 bases at V and 0 bases at J, with 7 bases in the middle. The CDR3 nucleotides read TGCGCCAGCACGGGCAACTCCTACGAGCAGTACTTC. Translating it yields CASTGNSYEQYF.

This clonotype has more than one count but fewer than ten. This chain joins TRBV7-6 and TRBJ1-1, with D tentatively TRBD1 (6 bases). Germline CDR1 SGHVS, CDR2 FNYEAQ. The CDR3 contains 14 residues. The germline V and J ends were trimmed by 1 base and 8 bases, with 14 bases remaining between them. CDR3 bases: TGTGCCAGCAGCTTAGGATGGGGGGCAGACGAAGCTTTCTTT. This gives the protein CASSLGWGADEAFF.

This clonotype has more than one count but fewer than ten. V usage is TRBV28 and J usage is TRBJ2-3; 7 nucleotides agree with TRBD1. After removal of 4 bases from V and 2 bases from J, the junction contained 3 bases not matched to a gene. CDR3 length: 14 amino acids. From germline, CDR1 is MDHEN and CDR2 SYDVKM. This CDR3 is CASSSGQATDTQYF. The CDR3 region has the DNA TGTGCCAGCAGTTCCGGACAGGCCACAGATACGCAGTATTTT.

On this clonotype: Since no conserved phenylalanine or tryptophan closes the CDR3, a read error is the likely cause. This rearrangement joins TRBV5-1 to TRBJ2-3; 10 nucleotides align to TRBD2. Germline lookup yields CDR1 SGHRS and CDR2 YFSETQ. Trimming cost V 0 bases and J 2 bases; bases outside gene matches: 12. This CDR3 spans 19 amino acids. Written as DNA, the CDR3 is TGCGCCAGCAGCTTGGGTGGGACTACTAGCGGGGCCTACACAGATACGCAGTATTAT. This codes for CASSLGGTTSGAYTDTQYY.

J is TRBJ2-3 and V is TRBV27; D unresolved. This CDR3 has 15 residues. Germline V CDR1 and CDR2: MNHEY, SMNVEV (reference sequence). Trimming cost V 6 bases and J 1 base, with 14 bases left between them. Written as DNA, the CDR3 is TGTGCCAGCAGCTTTAGAGGAAGAGGCACAGATACGCAGTATTTT. Translating it yields CASSFRGRGTDTQYF.

For the CDR3, the DNA is TGCGCCAGCAGTGAGCCGGGACAGCGCAATGGCAATCAGCCCCAGCATTTT. Translating it yields CASSEPGQRNGNQPQHF. The chain is built from TRBV10-2 and TRBJ1-5, with 7 bases fitting TRBD1. V shed 2 bases and J 2 bases; nucleotides not matched to a gene: 9. The CDR3 runs to 17 residues. CDR1 and CDR2 (germline): WSHSY, SAAADI.

The chain joins TRBV24-1 to TRBJ1-2; no firm D call. CDR3 length: 14 residues. V lost 5 bases and J 4 bases, leaving 13 bases between the germline ends. Germline V gene lookup returns CDR1 KGHDR and CDR2 SFDVKD. The CDR3 spells CATSGGEVGYGYTF. For the CDR3, the DNA is TGTGCCACCAGTGGCGGGGAAGTTGGCTATGGCTACACCTTC.

This clonotype has a count of ten or more. V and J are TRBV5-1 and TRBJ2-5; TRBD2 matches 10 bases. V dropped 3 bases and J dropped 2; count of bases not matched to a gene: 1. The CDR3 runs 14 residues. Germline lookup yields CDR1 SGHRS and CDR2 YFSETQ. Here the CDR3 reads CASSSSGGQETQYF. CDR3 sequence (DNA): TGCGCCAGCAGCTCTAGCGGGGGACAAGAGACCCAGTACTTC. The full variable domain, rest sourced from reference TRBV5-1 and TRBJ2-5, is KAGVTQTPRYLIKTRGQQVTLSCSPISGHRSVSWYQQTPGQGLQFLFEYFSETQRNKGNFPGRFSGRQFSNSRSEMNVSTLELGDSALYLCASSSSGGQETQYFGPGTRLLVL.

J is TRBJ2-1 and V is TRBV27, with D perhaps matching TRBD2 (6 bases). Trimming pared 7 bases from V and 10 bases from J, leaving 26 bases between. Per the germline V gene, CDR1 is MNHEY and CDR2 is SMNVEV (reference sequence). This CDR3 region has 16 residues. CDR3 in DNA: TGTGCCAGCACTCGGGGAGGTGTCTACCCCCCCGGGGAGCAGTTCTTC. This encodes CASTRGGVYPPGEQFF.

This clonotype was observed a handful of times. The V call is TRBV27, the J call TRBJ2-7; 8 bases line up with TRBD2. The length of the CDR3 is 17 residues. Looked up from germline, CDR1 is MNHEY and CDR2 is SMNVEV (reference sequence). J gave up 5 bases and V 2 bases, and 14 bases lay outside the gene matches. CDR3 in DNA: TGTGCCAGCAGTTTAGACGTTCGTCAAGCGGGAGTCCACGAGCAGTACTTC. Amino acids: CASSLDVRQAGVHEQYF.

The V call is TRBV18, the J call TRBJ2-3; D call uncertain. Germline V gene data show CDR1 as KGHSH and CDR2 as LQKENI. Trimming removed 2 bases at V and 0 bases at J, with 9 bases between. The CDR3 covers 15 residues. The CDR3 bases are TGTGCCAGCTCACCAGGATTGCAGAGCACAGATACGCAGTATTTT. Encoded protein: CASSPGLQSTDTQYF.

CDR3 coding DNA: TGTGCCAGCAGTGCGGTGGCTAGTTCAGATACGCAGTATTTT. It codes for CASSAVASSDTQYF. The gene calls are TRBV2 and TRBJ2-3; D remains unclear. Per germline, CDR1 SNHLY and CDR2 FYNNEI. The V and J ends lost 4 bases and 4 bases respectively, with 12 bases between them. The CDR3 totals 14 residues.

The rearrangement uses TRBV24-1 and TRBJ2-5; 13 bases fit TRBD2. Losses at the gene ends were 6 bases for V and 4 bases for J; bases not matched to a gene: 10. The length of the CDR3 is 17 residues. Germline CDR1 and CDR2: KGHDR and SFDVKD. CDR3 loop: CATSTTSGRAYGETQYF. The CDR3 bases are TGTGCCACCAGTACAACTAGCGGGAGGGCCTATGGAGAGACCCAGTACTTC.

This chain connects TRBV28 to TRBJ2-7; 9 bases map to TRBD2. The CDR3 loop spans 15 amino acids. J lost 4 bases, V lost 1 base, and 5 bases had no gene match. Germline CDR1 is MDHEN and CDR2 is SYDVKM. The DNA of the CDR3 is TGTGCCAGCAGTTTATTATCTAGCGGGAAGTACGAGCAGTACTTC. Translating gives CASSLLSSGKYEQYF.